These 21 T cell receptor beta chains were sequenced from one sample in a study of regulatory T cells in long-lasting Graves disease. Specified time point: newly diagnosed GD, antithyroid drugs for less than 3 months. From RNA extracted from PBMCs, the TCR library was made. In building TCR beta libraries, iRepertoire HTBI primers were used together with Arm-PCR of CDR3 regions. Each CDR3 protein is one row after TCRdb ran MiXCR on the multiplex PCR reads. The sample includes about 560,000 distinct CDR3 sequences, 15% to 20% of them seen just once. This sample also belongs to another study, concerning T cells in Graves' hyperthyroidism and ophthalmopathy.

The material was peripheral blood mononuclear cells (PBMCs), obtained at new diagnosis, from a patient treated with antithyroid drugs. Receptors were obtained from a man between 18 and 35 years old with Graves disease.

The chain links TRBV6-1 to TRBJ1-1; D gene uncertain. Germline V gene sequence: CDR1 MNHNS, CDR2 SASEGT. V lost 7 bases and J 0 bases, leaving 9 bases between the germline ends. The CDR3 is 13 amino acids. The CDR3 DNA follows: TGTGCCAGCATCCATGAGGTGAACACTGAAGCTTTCTTT. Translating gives CASIHEVNTEAFF.

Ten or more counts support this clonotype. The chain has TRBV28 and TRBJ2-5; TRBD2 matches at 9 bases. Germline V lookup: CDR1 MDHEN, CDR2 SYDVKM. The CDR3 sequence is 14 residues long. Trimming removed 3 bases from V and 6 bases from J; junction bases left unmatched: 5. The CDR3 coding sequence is TGTGCCAGCAGTTTGGGACTAGCTCAGAAGACCCAGTACTTC. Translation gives CASSLGLAQKTQYF.

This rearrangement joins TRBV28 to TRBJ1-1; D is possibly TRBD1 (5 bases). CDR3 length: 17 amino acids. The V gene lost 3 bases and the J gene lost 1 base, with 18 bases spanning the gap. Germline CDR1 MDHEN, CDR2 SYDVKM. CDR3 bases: TGTGCCAGCAGTTTCCCGCGTGGGGGTTGGGAGAACACTGAAGCTTTCTTT. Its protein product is CASSFPRGGWENTEAFF.

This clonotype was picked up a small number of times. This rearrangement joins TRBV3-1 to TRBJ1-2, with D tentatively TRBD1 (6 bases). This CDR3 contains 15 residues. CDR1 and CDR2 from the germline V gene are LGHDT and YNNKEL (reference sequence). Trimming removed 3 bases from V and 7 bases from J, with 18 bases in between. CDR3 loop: CASSQGGVPWSGYTF. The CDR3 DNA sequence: TGTGCCAGCAGCCAGGGGGGCGTTCCATGGAGTGGCTACACCTTC.

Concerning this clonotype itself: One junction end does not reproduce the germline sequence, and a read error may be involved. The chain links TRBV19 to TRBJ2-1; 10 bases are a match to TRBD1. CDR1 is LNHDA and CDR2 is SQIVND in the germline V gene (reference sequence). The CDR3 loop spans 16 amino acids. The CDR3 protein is CASSNRRQGAYNEQFF. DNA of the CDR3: TGTGCCAGTAGTAATCGAAGACAGGGGGCCTACAACGAGCAGTTCTTC. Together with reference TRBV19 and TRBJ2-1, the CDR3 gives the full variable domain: DGGITQSPKYLFRKEGQNVTLSCEQNLNHDAMYWYRQDPGQGLRLIYYSQIVNDFQKGDIAEGYSVSREKKESFPLTVTSAQKNPTAFYLCASSNRRQGAYNEQFFGPGTRLTVL.

The CDR3 sequence: CASSHGEVADTQYF. As DNA, the CDR3 is TGTGCCAGCAGCCATGGCGAAGTCGCAGATACGCAGTATTTT. The genes are TRBV3-1 and TRBJ2-3; D ambiguous. Germline CDR1 and CDR2: LGHDT and YNNKEL (reference sequence). CDR3 size: 14 residues. Trimming cost V 3 bases and J 4 bases, with 11 bases left between them.

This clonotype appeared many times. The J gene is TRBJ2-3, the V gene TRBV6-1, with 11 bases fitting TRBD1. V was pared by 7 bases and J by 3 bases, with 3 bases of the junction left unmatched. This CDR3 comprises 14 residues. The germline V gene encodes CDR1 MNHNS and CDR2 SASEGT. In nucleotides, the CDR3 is TGTGCCAGCATGAGGGACAGGGGGACAGATACGCAGTATTTT. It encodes CASMRDRGTDTQYF.

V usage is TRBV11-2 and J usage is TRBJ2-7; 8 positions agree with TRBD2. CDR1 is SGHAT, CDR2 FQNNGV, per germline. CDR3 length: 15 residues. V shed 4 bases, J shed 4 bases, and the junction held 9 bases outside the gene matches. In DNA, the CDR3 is TGTGCCAGCAGCTCGGGAGGGCCGCGGAGGTACGAGCAGTACTTC. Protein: CASSSGGPRRYEQYF. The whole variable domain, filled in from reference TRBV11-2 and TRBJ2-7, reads EAGVAQSPRYKIIEKRQSVAFWCNPISGHATLYWYQQILGQGPKLLIQFQNNGVVDDSQLPKDRFSAERLKGVDSTLKIQPAKLEDSAVYLCASSSGGPRRYEQYFGPGTRLTVT.

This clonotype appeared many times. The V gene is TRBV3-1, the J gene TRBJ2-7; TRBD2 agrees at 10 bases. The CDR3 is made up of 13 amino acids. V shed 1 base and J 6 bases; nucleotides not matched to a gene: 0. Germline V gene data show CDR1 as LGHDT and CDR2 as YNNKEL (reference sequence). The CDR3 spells CASSQGTSGEQYF. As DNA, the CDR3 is TGTGCCAGCAGCCAAGGGACTAGCGGCGAGCAGTACTTC.

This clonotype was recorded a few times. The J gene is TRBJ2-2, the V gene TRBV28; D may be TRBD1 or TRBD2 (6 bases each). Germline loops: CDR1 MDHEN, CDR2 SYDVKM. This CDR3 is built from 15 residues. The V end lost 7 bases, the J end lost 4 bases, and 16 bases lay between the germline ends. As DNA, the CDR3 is TGTGCCAGCACCCGTGGGGGGCGCGGCACCGGGGAGCTGTTTTTT. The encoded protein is CASTRGGRGTGELFF.

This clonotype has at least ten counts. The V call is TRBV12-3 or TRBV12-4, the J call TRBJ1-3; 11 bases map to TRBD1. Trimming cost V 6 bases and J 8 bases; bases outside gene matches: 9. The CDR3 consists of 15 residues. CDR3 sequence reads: CASSPHGGQGDTIYF. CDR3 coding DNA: TGTGCCAGCAGCCCCCATGGGGGACAGGGGGACACCATATATTTT.

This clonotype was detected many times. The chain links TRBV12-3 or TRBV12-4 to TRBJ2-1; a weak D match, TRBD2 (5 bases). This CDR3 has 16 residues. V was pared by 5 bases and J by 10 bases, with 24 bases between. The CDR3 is CASSPLVAGFFGEQFF. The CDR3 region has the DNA TGTGCCAGCAGTCCCCTAGTTGCGGGCTTCTTCGGAGAGCAGTTCTTC.

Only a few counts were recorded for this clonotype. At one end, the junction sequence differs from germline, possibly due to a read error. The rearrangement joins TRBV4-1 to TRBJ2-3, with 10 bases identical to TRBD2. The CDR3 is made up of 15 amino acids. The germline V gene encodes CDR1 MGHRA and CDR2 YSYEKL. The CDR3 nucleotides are TGTGCCAGCAGCCCCCCAGCGGGAGGGGCAGATACGCAGTATTTT. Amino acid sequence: CASSPPAGGADTQYF.

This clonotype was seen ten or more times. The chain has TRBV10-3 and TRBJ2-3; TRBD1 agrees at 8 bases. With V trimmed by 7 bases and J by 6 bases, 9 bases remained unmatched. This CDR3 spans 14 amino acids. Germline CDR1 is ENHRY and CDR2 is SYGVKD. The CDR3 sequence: CAITPTGVTDTQYF. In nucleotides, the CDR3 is TGTGCCATCACCCCGACAGGGGTTACGGATACGCAGTATTTT.

Here the CDR3 reads CSAGPSGANVLTF. The CDR3 bases are TGCAGTGCTGGGCCCTCTGGGGCCAACGTCCTGACTTTC. The rearrangement joins TRBV20-1 to TRBJ2-6; unclear D gene. CDR3 length equals 13 residues. V shed 5 bases and J shed 0 bases, with 5 bases lying between them. In germline, CDR1 is DFQATT, CDR2 SNEGSKA (reference sequence).

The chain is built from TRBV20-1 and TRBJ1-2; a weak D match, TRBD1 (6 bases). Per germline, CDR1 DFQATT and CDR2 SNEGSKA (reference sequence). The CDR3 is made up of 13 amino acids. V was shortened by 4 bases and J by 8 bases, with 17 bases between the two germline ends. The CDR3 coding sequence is TGCAGTGCTATCGGGCTACAGGGAAGAGGCTACACCTTC. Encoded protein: CSAIGLQGRGYTF.

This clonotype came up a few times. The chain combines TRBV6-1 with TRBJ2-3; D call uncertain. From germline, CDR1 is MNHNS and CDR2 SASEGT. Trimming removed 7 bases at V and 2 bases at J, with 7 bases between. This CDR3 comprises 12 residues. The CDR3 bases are TGTGCCAGCAATTCCCACACAGATACGCAGTATTTT. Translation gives CASNSHTDTQYF.

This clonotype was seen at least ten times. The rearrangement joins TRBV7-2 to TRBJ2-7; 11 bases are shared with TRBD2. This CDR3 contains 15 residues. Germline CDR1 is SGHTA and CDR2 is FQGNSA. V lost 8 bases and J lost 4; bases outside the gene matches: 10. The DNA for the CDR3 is TGTGCCAGCCAAGGAACACTAGCGGGAGTATACGAGCAGTACTTC. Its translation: CASQGTLAGVYEQYF.

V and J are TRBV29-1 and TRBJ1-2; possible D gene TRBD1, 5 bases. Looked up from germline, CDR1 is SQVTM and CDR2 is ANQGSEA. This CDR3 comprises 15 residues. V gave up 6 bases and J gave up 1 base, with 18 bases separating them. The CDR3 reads CSVAGLPRSNYGYTF. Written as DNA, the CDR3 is TGCAGCGTCGCGGGACTACCGAGAAGTAACTATGGCTACACCTTC.

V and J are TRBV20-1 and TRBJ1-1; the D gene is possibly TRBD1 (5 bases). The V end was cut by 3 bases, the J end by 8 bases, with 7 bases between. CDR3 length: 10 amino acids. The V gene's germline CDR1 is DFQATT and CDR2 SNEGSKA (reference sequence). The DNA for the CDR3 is TGCAGTGCTAGCAGGGAAGAAGCTTTCTTT. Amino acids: CSASREEAFF.

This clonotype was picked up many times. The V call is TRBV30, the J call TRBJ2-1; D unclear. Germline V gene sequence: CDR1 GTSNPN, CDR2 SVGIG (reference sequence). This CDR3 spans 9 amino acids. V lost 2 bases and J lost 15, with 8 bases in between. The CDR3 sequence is CAWSPPPFF. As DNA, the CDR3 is TGTGCCTGGAGTCCTCCCCCGTTCTTC.